The rows below give T cell receptor beta chains drawn from one sample of a study of shared clonotypes between healthy human individuals. TCRdb's table, derived via immunoSEQ multiplex PCR, lists solely in-frame clones and lacks some. Found here are around 2,100,000 clones, less than 95% of them singletons; the top ten hold 1% to 1.5%. Sequencing was carried out using naive CD8+ T cells sorted from blood. Receptor source: a man between 18 and 35 years old in good health. Each CDR3 is given with its conserved first and last residue. A D gene is named only where the DNA matches it firmly. Rows may omit the clone size; those that give it use once, few, many or a size class.

>.|TRBJ1-2|TRBV5-5|.
TGTGCCAGCAGCTCGTCAGGGGTAAATGGCTATGGCTACACCTTC
CASSSSGVNGYGYTF
>.|TRBJ2-1|TRBV12-5|once
TGTGCTAGTGGATACGGACAATATGAGCAGTTCTTC
CASGYGQYEQFF
>.|TRBJ1-6|TRBV6-5|.
TGTGCCAGCAGTTCCTACATGATTTCACCCCTCCACTTT
CASSSYMISPLHF
>TRBD2|TRBJ2-2|TRBV7-9|.
TGTGCCAGCAGCCTACTAGCGGGAGACACCGGGGAGCTGTTTTTT
CASSLLAGDTGELFF
>.|TRBJ1-1|TRBV2|.
TGTGCCAGCAGTGAGACTCAAGACAGGAACACTGAAGCTTTCTTT
CASSETQDRNTEAFF
>TRBD2|TRBJ2-7|TRBV6-5|.
TGTGCCAGCAGTTACTCCGGGACTAGCGGGAGATACGAGCAGTACTTC
CASSYSGTSGRYEQYF
>.|TRBJ1-3|TRBV29-1|.
TGCAGCGTTGGGGGAACTGGAAACACCATATATTTT
CSVGGTGNTIYF
>.|TRBJ1-1|TRBV7-9|.
TGTGCCAGCAGCCCACAGGGAGCAGGTGAAGCTTTCTTT
CASSPQGAGEAFF
>.|TRBJ2-7|TRBV27|once
TGTGCCAGCAGTTTAGGGCCCCCGCTGGTCGAGCAGTACTTC
CASSLGPPLVEQYF
>.|TRBJ1-2|TRBV6-5|.
TGTGCCAGCAGTTACGGCGGCAAGGATGGCTACACCTTC
CASSYGGKDGYTF
>.|TRBJ2-7|TRBV4-1|.
TGCGCCAGCAGCCAAAAATTCACCGCCGGGACCGGGTCCTACGAGCAGTACTTC
CASSQKFTAGTGSYEQYF
>.|TRBJ1-1|TRBV5-6|.
TGTGCCAGCAGCTTGGCTTCGGGGCTTACTGAAACTTTCTTT
CASSLASGLTETFF
>TRBD1|TRBJ2-7|TRBV28|.
TGTGCCAGCAGTTTAATCGACAGGGGCGGCTACGAGCAGTACTTC
CASSLIDRGGYEQYF
>.|TRBJ1-6|TRBV7-9|.
TGTGCCAGCAGCCAATTCGGGGGGTCCTATAATTCACCCCTCCACTTT
CASSQFGGSYNSPLHF
>.|TRBJ2-7|TRBV2|.
TGTGCCAGCAAGGGCCAAGAGGGCGAGCAGTACTTC
CASKGQEGEQYF
>.|TRBJ2-3|TRBV7-9|.
TGTGCCAGCAGCTATACTTACGTAGGCACAGATACGCAGTATTTT
CASSYTYVGTDTQYF
>TRBD1|TRBJ2-2|TRBV5-6|.
TGTGCCAGCAGACCGACAGGGGGCAACACCGGGGAGCTGTTTTTT
CASRPTGGNTGELFF